This TCR beta chain was captured in a study of blood T cells in healthy people across ages. Whole-study context: The template switching approach captured approximately one barcoded beta molecule for every two T cells. Broader study findings: Because sorting was not performed, PBMCs prevented conclusive naive versus antigen-experienced comparison. A greater number of naive CD4+ cells and higher diversity distinguished long-lived donors from aged donors. Lack of knowledge of donor CMV status possibly confounded expanded clonotype changes.

About this clonotype itself: Its antigen is not identified.

A J-beta primer mix and a sample-barcoded 5' primer were used in a second PCR of about 6 to 12 cycles. TCRdb used MiXCR to reprocess the 5' RACE reads, holding one entry per CDR3 protein. The sample includes 1.5 million to 2 million distinct CDR3 sequences, around half seen only once; the top ten take more than 2%. CDR3 length: 13 residues. Germline loops: CDR1 WSHSY, CDR2 SAAADI. Trimming took 7 bases from V and 2 from J, leaving 12 bases between them. The sample comprised blood. J is TRBJ2-7 and V is TRBV10-2; no firm D call. The sequence came from a woman aged 40 to 55 in good health. The CDR3 DNA follows: TGCGCCAGCACGGGCTACGGCACCTACGAGCAGTACTTC. Protein: CASTGYGTYEQYF.